This is a list of T cell receptor beta chains from one sample in a study of cytomegalovirus exposure and HLA in healthy donors. This table comes from immunoSEQ multiplex PCR, and its TCRdb copy is limited to in-frame clones, with some not included. The table shows tens of thousands of clones, with over 9.5% occurring only once. Input material: PBMCs. The receptors here all came from a man between 60 and 75 years old in good health and CMV-seropositive. The CDR3 runs from the conserved cysteine through the conserved F or W.

TRBJ2-3 TRBV5-8 CASSPGIAGLTDTQYF
NA TRBV10-3 CAISRSGSNYEQYF
TRBJ2-5 TRBV20-1 CSASLAQTQYF
TRBJ1-1 TRBV18 CASSPLGGTGGWNTEAFF
TRBJ2-7 TRBV5-1 CASSLDRDQQYF
TRBJ1-4 TRBV5-6 CASSWTGDEKLFF
TRBJ1-1 TRBV6-6 CASSYRGLNTEAFF
TRBJ1-3 TRBV12-5 CASGWTGRSGNTIYF
TRBJ1-4 TRBV10-1 CASSELAGEDEKLFF
TRBJ2-5 TRBV28 CASSPQGWMETQYF
TRBJ2-1 TRBV2 CASSVSGGDHNEQFF
TRBJ1-2 TRBV7-2 CASSFGLEGEGEGGYTF
TRBJ1-3 TRBV28 CASSRESGGNTIYF
TRBJ2-3 TRBV6-5 CASSSRTGRDTQYF
TRBJ2-3 TRBV10-1 CASSQNRGGPPDTQYF
TRBJ1-2 TRBV6-1 CASSERRDYGYTF
TRBJ2-4 TRBV28 CASSPQGSAKNIQYF
TRBJ2-6 TRBV9 CASSGTGLSGANVLTF
TRBJ2-3 TRBV29-1 CSVVTSGITDTQYF
TRBJ1-4 TRBV5-5 CASSELTGGREKLFF
TRBJ1-5 TRBV7-8 CASSPVPGESNQPQHF
TRBJ1-1 TRBV5-1 CASSPTTGAVVAFF
TRBJ1-2 TRBV28 CASSLDRAANYGYTF
TRBJ1-1 TRBV6-6 CASSYSIEGDTEAFF
TRBJ2-7 TRBV19 CASSMGSGLSYEQYF
TRBJ2-5 TRBV28 CASSVAGGETQYF
TRBJ2-4 TRBV18 CASSPTRPEALAKNIQYF
TRBJ2-3 TRBV14 CASNGGSYTDTQYF
TRBJ2-5 TRBV5-1 CASSPPDLQTQYF
TRBJ1-2 TRBV5-1 CASSLAGGDYGYTF